The clone carrying this T cell receptor beta chain was counted between two and nine times. Its antigen is still unknown. Time point denoted: sample taken at primary tumor resection. One entry per CDR3 protein results from TCRdb running MiXCR on the 5' RACE reads. This sample has about 1,500 distinct CDR3 sequences, with 15% to 17% found just once. These data come from a study of spatial heterogeneity in lung cancer. Study conclusions and caveats: Tumors with more nonsynonymous mutations had more expanded intratumoral alpha and beta TCRs.

Germline CDR1 is SGHTA and CDR2 is FQGTGA. The CDR3 contains 13 residues. The germline V and J ends were trimmed by 3 bases and 5 bases, with 10 bases remaining between them. J is TRBJ2-5 and V is TRBV7-3, with D possibly TRBD2 on 5 matching bases. The sample was lung tumor tissue, taken at surgery. This TCR was sampled from a male donor with early-stage non-small cell lung cancer. CDR3 sequence: CASSFNDYETQYF. CDR3 bases: TGTGCCAGCAGCTTCAACGACTACGAGACCCAGTACTTC.